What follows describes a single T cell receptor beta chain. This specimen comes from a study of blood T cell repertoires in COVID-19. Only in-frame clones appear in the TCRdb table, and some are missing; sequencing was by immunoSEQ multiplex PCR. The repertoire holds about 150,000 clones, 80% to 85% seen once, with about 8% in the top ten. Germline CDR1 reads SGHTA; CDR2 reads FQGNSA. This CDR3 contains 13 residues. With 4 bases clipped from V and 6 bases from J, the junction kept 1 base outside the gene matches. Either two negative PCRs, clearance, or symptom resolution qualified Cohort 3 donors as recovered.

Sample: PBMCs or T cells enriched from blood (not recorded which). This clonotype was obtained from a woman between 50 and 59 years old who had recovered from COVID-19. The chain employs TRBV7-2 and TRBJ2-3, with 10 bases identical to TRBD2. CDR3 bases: TGTGCCAGCAGCTATAGCGGGAGGGATACGCAGTATTTT. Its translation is CASSYSGRDTQYF.